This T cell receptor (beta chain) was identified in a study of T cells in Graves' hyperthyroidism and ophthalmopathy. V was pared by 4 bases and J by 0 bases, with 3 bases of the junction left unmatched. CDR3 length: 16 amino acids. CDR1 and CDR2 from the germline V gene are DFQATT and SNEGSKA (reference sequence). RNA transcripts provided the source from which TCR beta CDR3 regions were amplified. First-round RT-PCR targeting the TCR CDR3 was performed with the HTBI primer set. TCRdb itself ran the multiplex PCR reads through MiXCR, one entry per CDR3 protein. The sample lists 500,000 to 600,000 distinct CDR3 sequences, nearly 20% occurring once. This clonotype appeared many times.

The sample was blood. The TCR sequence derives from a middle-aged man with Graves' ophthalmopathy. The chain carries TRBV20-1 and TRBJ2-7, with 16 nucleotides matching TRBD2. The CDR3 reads CSAKGLAGGTSYEQYF. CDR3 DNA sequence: TGCAGTGCTAAGGGACTAGCGGGAGGGACCTCCTACGAGCAGTACTTC.